The 26 T cell receptor beta chains below were found in one sample sequenced in a study of CD8 T cells in ankylosing spondylitis. TCRdb redid the calling of the 5' RACE reads with MiXCR, one entry per CDR3 protein. The sample lists 220,000 or so distinct CDR3 sequences, about a sixth occurring once. Their antigens remain unidentified. Findings of the study overall: Roughly 8 highly homologous variants made up a TCR beta motif that seemed to typify ankylosing spondylitis blood.

What was sequenced was blood, either unsorted or a sorted T cell fraction (not recorded which). The receptors shown here come from a male donor with ankylosing spondylitis.

The V call is TRBV4-1, the J call TRBJ1-2; 8 bases fit TRBD1. CDR3 length: 15 amino acids. V lost 3 bases to trimming and J lost 4 bases; unmatched junction nucleotides: 7. The germline CDR1 and CDR2 sequences are MGHRA and YSYEKL. The chain's CDR3 is CASSHRQGAAYGYTF. CDR3 in DNA: TGCGCCAGCAGCCATCGTCAGGGGGCGGCCTATGGCTACACCTTC.

This rearrangement joins TRBV20-1 to TRBJ2-1, with D perhaps being TRBD1 or TRBD2 (6 bases each). Germline CDR1 DFQATT, CDR2 SNEGSKA (reference sequence). This CDR3 is 13 amino acids long. Trimming stripped 6 bases from V and 4 bases from J, with 13 bases between. CDR3 nucleotides: TGCAGTGCAGAGGGGGGCCCTTACAATGAGCAGTTCTTC. Protein sequence: CSAEGGPYNEQFF.

This clonotype was picked up a small number of times. This chain joins TRBV20-1 and TRBJ1-2; 7 bases are a match to TRBD1. The CDR3 consists of 17 residues. Trimming cost V 3 bases and J 0 bases; bases outside gene matches: 13. CDR1 is DFQATT, CDR2 SNEGSKA, per germline (reference sequence). The CDR3 is CSARETGTASSNYGYTF. The CDR3 coding sequence is TGCAGTGCTAGGGAGACCGGGACAGCATCTTCTAACTATGGCTACACCTTC.

The chain carries TRBV5-6 and TRBJ2-1, with 11 bases matching TRBD2. The CDR3 totals 20 residues. Looked up from germline, CDR1 is SGHDT and CDR2 is YYEEEE. V shed 0 bases and J 8 bases; nucleotides not matched to a gene: 19. For the CDR3, the DNA is TGTGCCAGCAGCTTGGTGGTCCGGCTAGCGGGAGGTAAGGATACGGATGAGCAGTTCTTC. Translating gives CASSLVVRLAGGKDTDEQFF.

V gene TRBV13 combines with J gene TRBJ2-7, with D possibly being TRBD1 (7 bases). Germline V CDR1 and CDR2: PRHDT, FYEKMQ (reference sequence). V was pared by 3 bases and J by 0 bases, with 15 bases between. The CDR3 totals 16 residues. The CDR3 region has the DNA TGTGCCAGCAGCTTTGGACAGGACGGGAGCTCCTACGAGCAGTACTTC. It specifies CASSFGQDGSSYEQYF.

This clonotype was observed at least ten times. The gene calls are TRBV11-2 and TRBJ2-1; 7 positions match TRBD2. The CDR3 consists of 14 residues. The V and J ends lost 1 base and 7 bases, in that order; junction bases with no gene match: 4. Germline lookup yields CDR1 SGHAT and CDR2 FQNNGV. The CDR3 sequence: CASSLVGSGNEQFF. CDR3 nucleotide sequence: TGTGCCAGCAGCTTAGTGGGTAGCGGGAATGAGCAGTTCTTC. The whole variable domain, filled in from reference TRBV11-2 and TRBJ2-1, reads EAGVAQSPRYKIIEKRQSVAFWCNPISGHATLYWYQQILGQGPKLLIQFQNNGVVDDSQLPKDRFSAERLKGVDSTLKIQPAKLEDSAVYLCASSLVGSGNEQFFGPGTRLTVL.

This clonotype was seen a few times. This chain links TRBV5-6 with TRBJ1-5, with D unclear. The CDR3 sequence is 14 residues long. V was shortened by 7 bases and J by 4 bases, with 15 bases between the two germline ends. Germline CDR1 SGHDT, CDR2 YYEEEE. This CDR3 is CASSLNGLNQPQHF. DNA of the CDR3: TGTGCCAGCTCGCTTAACGGGCTAAATCAGCCCCAGCATTTT.

The chain links TRBV7-9 to TRBJ2-1; 7 bases are a match to TRBD2. This CDR3 is built from 15 residues. Germline CDR1 SEHNR, CDR2 FQNEAQ (reference sequence). V gave up 0 bases and J gave up 5 bases; unmatched junction bases: 4. The CDR3 here is CASSLAGGPDNEQFF. The DNA for the CDR3 is TGTGCCAGCAGCTTAGCGGGAGGGCCGGACAATGAGCAGTTCTTC.

The CDR3 DNA sequence: TGCAGTGCTAGAGTACGGGGGGGGGCAGATACGCAGTATTTT. It translates to CSARVRGGADTQYF. V usage is TRBV20-1 and J usage is TRBJ2-3; TRBD2 aligns across 8 bases. V lost 1 base, J lost 4 bases, and 4 bases stayed unmatched. Per the germline V gene, CDR1 is DFQATT and CDR2 is SNEGSKA (reference sequence). The CDR3 contains 14 residues.

About this clonotype: Here the CDR3 omits its conserved ending phenylalanine or tryptophan, so a read error is the likely source. The chain joins TRBV5-6 to TRBJ2-5; possibly TRBD2 for D (5 bases). The CDR3 is 14 residues long. CDR1 is SGHDT and CDR2 is YYEEEE in the germline V gene. Trimming left V 0 bases short and J 5 bases short, with 11 bases between. The CDR3 region is CASSLEGVPETQYS. The CDR3 bases are TGTGCCAGCAGCTTGGAGGGAGTCCCGGAGACCCAGTACTCC.

V and J are TRBV2 and TRBJ2-5, with a tentative D call TRBD2 (5 bases). Deletions cut 3 bases from V and 1 base from J, with 12 bases between. Per germline, CDR1 SNHLY and CDR2 FYNNEI. The length of the CDR3 is 15 residues. CDR3 sequence: CASSEELAGQETQYF. In DNA form, the CDR3 reads TGTGCCAGCAGTGAGGAGCTGGCGGGCCAAGAGACCCAGTACTTC.

The chain couples TRBV4-3 to TRBJ2-7; D unresolved. Germline V gives CDR1 LGHNA, CDR2 YSLEER. CDR3 length: 15 amino acids. V was shortened by 1 base and J by 0 bases, with 10 bases between the two germline ends. The CDR3 DNA follows: TGCGCCAGCAGCCAAGGTCCCAGCAGCTCCTACGAGCAGTACTTC. It specifies CASSQGPSSSYEQYF.

The CDR3 protein is CASSPDRSSSTDTQYF. The CDR3 region has the DNA TGCGCCAGCAGCCCCGACAGATCTTCTAGCACAGATACGCAGTATTTT. The rearrangement joins TRBV5-1 to TRBJ2-3, with D possibly TRBD1 on 5 matching bases. From germline, CDR1 is SGHRS and CDR2 YFSETQ. This CDR3 spans 16 amino acids. Trimming took 4 bases from V and 0 from J, leaving 15 bases between them.

This clonotype was counted a few times. This rearrangement joins TRBV4-1 to TRBJ1-2; TRBD1 is a possible D gene (5 bases). V lost 0 bases and J lost 3, with 17 bases in between. Germline V gene lookup returns CDR1 MGHRA and CDR2 YSYEKL. This CDR3 is built from 17 residues. CDR3 loop: CASSQDPSGRDYYGYTF. The CDR3 DNA reads TGCGCCAGCAGCCAAGATCCATCCGGCAGGGACTACTATGGCTACACCTTC.

The genes are TRBV12-3 or TRBV12-4 and TRBJ1-6; TRBD1 aligns across 7 bases. This CDR3 comprises 14 residues. V gave up 4 bases and J gave up 8 bases; unmatched junction bases: 5. The DNA for the CDR3 is TGTGCCAGCAGTTCCGGGACAGCCTATTCACCCCTCCACTTT. Translation gives CASSSGTAYSPLHF.

J is TRBJ2-1 and V is TRBV4-2; no definite D call. Trimming stripped 0 bases from V and 4 bases from J, with 4 bases between. CDR1 and CDR2 from the germline V gene are LGHNA and YNFKEQ. This CDR3 is built from 13 residues. The CDR3 region is CASSQEEYNEQFF. CDR3 coding DNA: TGTGCCAGCAGCCAAGAAGAATACAATGAGCAGTTCTTC.

This clonotype has just a few counts. The J gene is TRBJ1-2, the V gene TRBV4-2; D gene uncertain. From germline, CDR1 is LGHNA and CDR2 YNFKEQ. V lost 1 base to trimming and J lost 6 bases, with 9 bases between them. The CDR3 is made up of 13 amino acids. Here the CDR3 reads CASSQAPDDGYTF. The DNA of the CDR3 is TGTGCCAGCAGCCAAGCCCCGGACGATGGCTACACCTTC.

The V and J genes are TRBV28 and TRBJ2-1, with D perhaps matching TRBD2 (6 bases). CDR3 length: 12 amino acids. The germline V and J ends were trimmed by 6 bases and 12 bases, with 15 bases remaining between them. Germline CDR1 reads MDHEN; CDR2 reads SYDVKM. The CDR3 spells CASSHLGTLQFF. The CDR3 nucleotides read TGTGCCAGCAGCCACCTCGGGACTCTGCAGTTCTTC.

The genes are TRBV7-9 and TRBJ1-6, with D hard to call. Germline CDR1 is SEHNR and CDR2 is FQNEAQ (reference sequence). The ends were cut back, 6 bases at V and 0 bases at J, with 12 bases in the middle. The CDR3 consists of 16 residues. In DNA, the CDR3 is TGTGCCAGCAGAGGGCTGGAGAGCTCCTATAATTCACCCCTCCACTTT. Translated, it gives CASRGLESSYNSPLHF.

As concerns this clonotype: It is likely a read error, because the conserved phenylalanine at the end of the CDR3 is missing. The rearrangement links TRBV29-1 to TRBJ2-3, with 10 bases fitting TRBD1. Germline CDR1 SQVTM, CDR2 ANQGSEA. The CDR3 contains 16 residues. Germline trimming cut 4 bases from V and 2 bases from J; bases unmatched to any gene: 9. CDR3 sequence reads: CSVVSGQGENTDTQYI. The DNA for the CDR3 is TGCAGCGTTGTATCAGGACAGGGGGAAAACACAGATACGCAGTATATT.

The chain couples TRBV12-3 or TRBV12-4 to TRBJ2-2, with 10 bases lining up with TRBD1. J was trimmed by 3 bases and V by 5 bases; bases with no gene match: 12. CDR3 length: 18 amino acids. The DNA for the CDR3 is TGTGCCAGCAGTCCCCTGAGTACGGGACAGGGGTACACCGGGGAGCTGTTTTTT. It yields the protein CASSPLSTGQGYTGELFF.

The chain links TRBV15 to TRBJ1-1; tentative D call: TRBD1 (5 bases). V was shortened by 1 base and J by 0 bases, with 6 bases between the two germline ends. The CDR3 runs to 14 residues. CDR1 is LNHNV, CDR2 YYDKDF, per germline (reference sequence). The CDR3 DNA follows: TGTGCCACCAGCAGAGCCAGGGTGAACACTGAAGCTTTCTTT. This translates into CATSRARVNTEAFF.

A few counts support this clonotype. The chain has TRBV4-1 and TRBJ2-1; TRBD2 matches at 14 bases. The CDR3 contains 18 residues. Germline values: CDR1 MGHRA, CDR2 YSYEKL. Trimming removed 4 bases from V and 8 bases from J; junction bases left unmatched: 13. In nucleotides, the CDR3 is TGCGCCAGCAGCCTTCTGTGGACTAGCGGGAGGCCACTCGATGAGCAGTTCTTC. It codes for CASSLLWTSGRPLDEQFF.

This clonotype was observed a few times. This chain uses TRBV29-1 with TRBJ2-6; TRBD1 aligns across 7 bases. This CDR3 is built from 16 residues. The V segment lost 8 bases and the J segment 2 bases; nucleotides outside the gene matches: 12. The germline V gene has CDR1 SQVTM and CDR2 ANQGSEA. The CDR3 region has the DNA TGCAGCCCGGGTAAGGGGGCAATCGCTGGGGCCAACGTCCTGACTTTC. Residues: CSPGKGAIAGANVLTF.

V is TRBV18 and J is TRBJ2-1, with TRBD1 identical over 9 bases. From germline, CDR1 is KGHSH and CDR2 LQKENI. The CDR3 has 16 amino acids. J lost 3 bases, V lost 3 bases, and 6 bases had no gene match. CDR3 sequence reads: CASSPGRGQGYNEQFF. Written as DNA, the CDR3 is TGTGCCAGCTCACCCGGAAGGGGACAGGGCTACAATGAGCAGTTCTTC.

The V call is TRBV27, the J call TRBJ1-1; no firm D call. CDR3 length equals 14 residues. V lost 0 bases and J 3 bases, leaving 8 bases between the germline ends. Germline V gene lookup returns CDR1 MNHEY and CDR2 SMNVEV (reference sequence). The CDR3 is CASSLSPIYTEAFF. CDR3 coding DNA: TGTGCCAGCAGTTTATCCCCCATTTACACTGAAGCTTTCTTT.